The rows below give T cell receptor beta chains drawn from one sample of a study of blood T cell repertoires in COVID-19. Some clones are missing from TCRdb's copy, which holds only in-frame ones; the method was immunoSEQ multiplex PCR. The repertoire consists of hundreds of thousands of clones, with about 89% occurring once and the leading ten covering less than 3.5%. Sequencing was carried out using peripheral blood. These receptor sequences come from a woman in her 30s with COVID-19, enrolled during active disease. The conserved cysteine and the conserved F or W are not part of the CDR3 here. Fields, in order: J gene, V gene, CDR3 protein.

>TRBJ2-7|TRBV6-5
ASSSDRGPYEQY
>TRBJ1-4|TRBV4-3
ASSHRAQGINEKLF
>TRBJ1-2|TRBV6-5
ASTDSYGYT
>TRBJ1-5|TRBV7-9
ASSHTRPGRDSQPQH
>TRBJ1-1|TRBV10-3
AISEGGSGTEAF
>TRBJ2-1|TRBV6-6
ASSETSYNEQF
>TRBJ2-3|TRBV28
ASSPLGAGKDTQY
>TRBJ1-4|TRBV20-1
SASQGGLFGVNEKLF
>TRBJ2-1|TRBV29-1
SVPGLGSYNEQF
>TRBJ1-1|TRBV4-3
ASSRSGDTEAF
>TRBJ1-1|TRBV7-8
ASSPRQATEAF
>TRBJ1-1|TRBV24-1
ATSDLDRDGAF
>TRBJ2-2|TRBV14
ASSQVQLGYTNTGELF
>TRBJ2-3|TRBV3-1/TRBV3-2
ASGSRYGDRRPRGFDHTDTQY
>TRBJ1-3|TRBV5-8
ASSFEGGNTIY
>TRBJ2-3|TRBV19
ASSIDTGVSTDTQY
>TRBJ1-5|TRBV5-6
ASSQREGIGNQPQH
>TRBJ2-2|TRBV18
ASSPREVAGLTGELF
>TRBJ1-1|TRBV7-9
ASSLDAGQFNTEAF
>TRBJ2-3|TRBV4-3
ASSQSSGGAVDTQY
>TRBJ2-3|TRBV9
ASTLTGHAATDTQY
>TRBJ2-3|TRBV7-9
ASTGQGTDTQY
>TRBJ2-7|TRBV5-6
ASSLDRGDHEQY
>TRBJ2-2|TRBV10-1
ASSEGGTPNTGELF
>TRBJ1-1|TRBV19
ASSFPTGEAF
>TRBJ1-4|TRBV7-2
ASSFQINEKLF
>TRBJ2-3|TRBV13
ASSLERGGAGSDTQY
>TRBJ2-3|TRBV12-5
ASGVTDTQY
>TRBJ2-3|TRBV7-2
ASSLGVDGGWDTQY
>TRBJ2-1|TRBV5-4
ASSWTSGSGSYNEQF
>TRBJ2-6|TRBV27
ASSRTPYSGANVLT
>TRBJ1-2|TRBV25-1
ASAGLDGYT
>TRBJ1-5|TRBV28
ASTIEGLQPQH
>TRBJ2-6|TRBV19
ASLQGAGANVLT
>TRBJ2-5|TRBV29-1
SVHTGLEETQY
>TRBJ1-4|TRBV5-1
ASSWGPPTGRNEKLF
>TRBJ1-1|TRBV12-5
ATGVETEAF
>TRBJ2-1|TRBV30
AGGGLYNEQF
>TRBJ2-3|TRBV5-6
ASSFRGVTDTQY
>TRBJ2-5|TRBV2
ASSEAGGQGYRETQY
>TRBJ2-1|TRBV9
ASSAMGLAGNEQF
>TRBJ2-7|TRBV27
ASSLSGQGSSYEQY
>TRBJ2-7|TRBV5-1
ASSLAGVYEQY
>TRBJ1-4|TRBV4-3
ASSQDLATANEKLF
>TRBJ2-1|TRBV19
ASSRGRVGYNEQF
>TRBJ2-3|TRBV7-8
ASSKRTGFISTDTQY
>TRBJ2-3|TRBV4-1
ASSHGVSGTDTQY
>TRBJ1-3|TRBV25-1
ASSDRSSGNTIY